The 18 T cell receptor beta chains below were found in one sample sequenced in a study of cytomegalovirus exposure and HLA in healthy donors. Generated by immunoSEQ multiplex PCR, the TCRdb table keeps only in-frame clones and is missing some. This table has over 150,000 clones, 65% to 90% appearing once. Sequencing was performed on PBMCs. These receptors were obtained from a woman between 18 and 29 years old in good health and CMV-seronegative.

The chain couples TRBV2 to TRBJ2-5; 8 nucleotides match TRBD2. V shed 4 bases, J shed 1 base, and the junction held 5 bases outside the gene matches. This CDR3 spans 15 amino acids. Germline V lookup: CDR1 SNHLY, CDR2 FYNNEI. DNA of the CDR3: TGTGCCAGCAGTGGGGGCGGGGGGCTCCAAGAGACCCAGTACTTC. As protein: CASSGGGGLQETQYF.

The chain carries TRBV9 and TRBJ2-1; 7 bases agree with TRBD1. CDR3 length: 12 residues. Germline V lookup: CDR1 SGDLS, CDR2 YYNGEE. The V and J ends lost 4 bases and 7 bases, in that order; junction bases with no gene match: 2. CDR3: CASSIQGNEQFF. In nucleotides, the CDR3 is TGTGCCAGCAGCATACAGGGGAATGAGCAGTTCTTC.

This clone was detected once. The rearrangement joins TRBV6-1 to TRBJ2-7; D not resolved. Looked up from germline, CDR1 is MNHNS and CDR2 is SASEGT. The CDR3 spans 12 residues. Trimming cost V 5 bases and J 2 bases, with 7 bases left between them. This CDR3 reads CASSFSAYEQYF. In DNA form, the CDR3 reads TGTGCCAGCAGTTTTTCTGCCTACGAGCAGTACTTC.

The rearrangement uses TRBV4-3 and TRBJ1-1; D remains ambiguous. The CDR3 is 16 residues long. Per germline, CDR1 LGHNA and CDR2 YSLEER. V was cut by 1 base and J by 0 bases, with 12 bases left in between. CDR3 in amino acids: CASSQGFSGMNTEAFF. Written as DNA, the CDR3 is TGCGCCAGCAGCCAAGGATTTTCGGGAATGAACACTGAAGCTTTCTTT.

The rearrangement links TRBV18 to TRBJ2-2; D gene uncertain. From germline, CDR1 is KGHSH and CDR2 LQKENI. The CDR3 has 16 residues. The ends were cut back, 6 bases at V and 0 bases at J, with 14 bases in the middle. The CDR3 loop is CASSSSVSTNTGELFF. The CDR3 bases are TGTGCCAGCTCGTCTTCAGTCTCCACGAACACCGGGGAGCTGTTTTTT.

V gene TRBV27 combines with J gene TRBJ1-6; no definite D call. V dropped 7 bases and J dropped 7 bases, with 14 bases sitting between them. Per germline, CDR1 MNHEY and CDR2 SMNVEV (reference sequence). This CDR3 region has 14 residues. DNA of the CDR3: TGTGCCAGCACTCCCCGAGGGAGCAATTCACCCCTCCACTTT. Protein sequence: CASTPRGSNSPLHF.

In nucleotides, the CDR3 is TGTGCCAGCAGCTTAGCGGCATTTGCGGGACAGGGGGACTTCGAGCAGTACTTC. It is translated as CASSLAAFAGQGDFEQYF. This sequence joins TRBV7-9 and TRBJ2-7, with 11 bases matching TRBD1. The CDR3 loop spans 18 amino acids. Germline-derived CDR1 and CDR2 are SEHNR and FQNEAQ (reference sequence). V gave up 0 bases and J gave up 6 bases; unmatched junction bases: 13.

CDR3 region: CASSENLGNTEAFF. CDR3 nucleotide sequence: TGTGCCAGCAGTGAAAATCTAGGGAACACTGAAGCTTTCTTT. The chain links TRBV6-1 to TRBJ1-1; D is unclear. The CDR3 extends over 14 amino acids. Germline V lookup: CDR1 MNHNS, CDR2 SASEGT. Between the trimmed V and J ends, which lost 2 bases and 1 base, there was a span of 8 bases.

This chain uses TRBV7-2 with TRBJ2-2; 8 bases line up with TRBD1. V shed 5 bases and J 4 bases; nucleotides not matched to a gene: 12. The CDR3 is made up of 17 amino acids. CDR1 is SGHTA, CDR2 FQGNSA, per germline. The CDR3 bases are TGTGCCAGCAGCCCCGGACAGGGCCCTTTTCTCACCGGGGAGCTGTTTTTT. It codes for CASSPGQGPFLTGELFF.

CDR3 coding DNA: TGTGCCAGCAGCCTCCCGGGACAGGGCGCATACTCCTCCTACGAGCAGTACTTC. This codes for CASSLPGQGAYSSYEQYF. V gene TRBV7-9 combines with J gene TRBJ2-7; 9 positions agree with TRBD1. The V gene's germline CDR1 is SEHNR and CDR2 FQNEAQ (reference sequence). The CDR3 runs 18 residues. With V trimmed by 5 bases and J by 0 bases, 14 bases remained unmatched.

J is TRBJ1-5 and V is TRBV6-1; TRBD1 matches 7 bases. The CDR3 spans 15 residues. The J segment lost 0 bases and the V segment lost 3 bases, leaving 2 bases of the junction unmatched. Germline CDR1 reads MNHNS; CDR2 reads SASEGT. The CDR3 loop reads CASSDAGGSNQPQHF. The DNA for the CDR3 is TGTGCCAGCAGTGACGCAGGGGGTAGCAATCAGCCCCAGCATTTT.

A few counts support this clone. This rearrangement joins TRBV4-3 to TRBJ2-3; D not certain. V shed 4 bases and J shed 3 bases, with 11 bases lying between them. This CDR3 is 14 amino acids long. CDR1 and CDR2 from the germline V gene are LGHNA and YSLEER. DNA for the CDR3: TGCGCCAGCAGCCTCGGTGGTGGTACAGATACGCAGTATTTT. This encodes CASSLGGGTDTQYF.

Regarding this clone: The junction departs from germline at one end; a sequencing error may be responsible. The V call is TRBV6-1, the J call TRBJ2-1; perhaps TRBD1 as D (6 bases). This CDR3 contains 18 residues. The germline V gene encodes CDR1 MNHNS and CDR2 SASEGT. The CDR3 here is CASRETDWTESSCNEQFF. CDR3 nucleotide sequence: TGTGCCAGCAGGGAAACCGATTGGACAGAAAGCTCCTGCAATGAGCAGTTCTTC.

The chain joins TRBV6-5 to TRBJ2-2; a weak D match, TRBD1 (6 bases). Germline CDR1 and CDR2: MNHEY and SVGAGI. The CDR3 spans 13 residues. Trimming removed 7 bases from V and 4 bases from J, with 10 bases in between. The CDR3 bases are TGTGCCAGCATTTGGACAGCCACCGGGGAGCTGTTTTTT. It is translated as CASIWTATGELFF.

As to this clone: Compared with germline, one end of the junction differs, possibly owing to a read error. CDR3 bases: TGTGCCAGCAGCTTAGCGGGACAGGGTCTCATGGACTTC. This sequence encodes CASSLAGQGLMDF. V and J are TRBV7-2 and TRBJ2-7, with 9 nucleotides matching TRBD1. Germline V gene lookup returns CDR1 SGHTA and CDR2 FQGNSA. The CDR3 length is 13 residues.

The table lists this clone with a few counts. This chain joins TRBV4-2 and TRBJ2-7; 10 nucleotides align to TRBD1. CDR1 is LGHNA and CDR2 is YNFKEQ in the germline V gene. CDR3 length: 15 amino acids. V shed 3 bases, J shed 3 bases, and the junction held 5 bases outside the gene matches. CDR3 coding DNA: TGTGCCAGCAGCCAGGGGACAGGGGACTACTACGAGCAGTACTTC. Encoded protein: CASSQGTGDYYEQYF.

The chain has TRBV18 and TRBJ2-1; 8 nucleotides align to TRBD1. This CDR3 region has 15 residues. Germline CDR1 KGHSH, CDR2 LQKENI. The trim removed 3 bases at V and 1 base at J, leaving 2 bases unmatched. The CDR3 region is CASSPTGESYNEQFF. In DNA form, the CDR3 reads TGTGCCAGCTCACCGACAGGGGAATCCTACAATGAGCAGTTCTTC.

The rearrangement joins TRBV6-5 to TRBJ1-2, with TRBD1 matching over 12 bases. The CDR3 is made up of 16 amino acids. Looked up from germline, CDR1 is MNHEY and CDR2 is SVGAGI. The V segment lost 4 bases and the J segment 4 bases; nucleotides outside the gene matches: 7. CDR3 sequence (DNA): TGTGCCAGCAGTTCGGGACAGGGGGCTCGGCGCTATGGCTACACCTTC. This sequence encodes CASSSGQGARRYGYTF.